The 2 T cell receptor beta chains given below trace back to one sample, sequenced in a study of T cells after yellow fever vaccination. TCRdb passed the 5' RACE reads through MiXCR, listing each CDR3 protein once. The sample has 510,000 or so distinct CDR3 sequences, over 15% seen once; the top ten hold 14%. The input for sequencing was PBMCs, taken 15 days after the yellow fever booster vaccination. These receptor sequences come from a man in his thirties or forties who received the YFV17D yellow fever vaccine.

In this sample, this clonotype turned up a few times. The chain has TRBV28 and TRBJ2-7, with 14 bases identical to TRBD2. Germline V lookup: CDR1 MDHEN, CDR2 SYDVKM. The CDR3 has 15 residues. With 0 bases clipped from V and 10 bases from J, the junction kept 5 bases outside the gene matches. The CDR3 loop reads CASSLWGTSGRVQYF. CDR3 bases: TGTGCCAGCAGTTTATGGGGGACTAGCGGGAGAGTTCAGTACTTC.

The chain joins TRBV7-9 to TRBJ2-7; D may be TRBD2 (7 bases). CDR3 length equals 15 residues. The germline gives CDR1 SEHNR, CDR2 FQNEAQ (reference sequence). V shed 2 bases and J shed 3 bases, with 14 bases lying between them. The CDR3 bases are TGTGCCAGCAGCTTATTTGAGCGGGGACACTACGAGCAGTACTTC. Its protein product is CASSLFERGHYEQYF.